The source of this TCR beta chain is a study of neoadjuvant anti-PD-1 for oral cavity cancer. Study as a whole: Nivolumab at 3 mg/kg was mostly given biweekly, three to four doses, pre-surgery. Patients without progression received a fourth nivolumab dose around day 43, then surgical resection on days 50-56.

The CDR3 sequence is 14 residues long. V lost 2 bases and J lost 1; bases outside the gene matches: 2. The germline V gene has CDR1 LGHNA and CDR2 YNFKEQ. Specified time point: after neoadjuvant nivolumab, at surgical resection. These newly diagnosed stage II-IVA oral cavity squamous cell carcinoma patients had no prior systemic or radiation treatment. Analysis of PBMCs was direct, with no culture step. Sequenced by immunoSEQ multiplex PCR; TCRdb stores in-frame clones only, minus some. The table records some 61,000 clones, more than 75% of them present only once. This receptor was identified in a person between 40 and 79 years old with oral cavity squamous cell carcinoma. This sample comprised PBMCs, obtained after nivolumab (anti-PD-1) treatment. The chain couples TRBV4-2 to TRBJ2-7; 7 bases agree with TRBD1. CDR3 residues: CASSQRGPSYEQYF. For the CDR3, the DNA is TGTGCCAGCAGCCAAAGGGGGCCGTCCTACGAGCAGTACTTC.